The following is a TCR beta chain sequence with its context. The CDR3 spans 11 residues. Germline values: CDR1 DFQATT, CDR2 SNEGSKA (reference sequence). With 5 bases removed from V and 11 bases from J, the gap between germline ends came to 15 bases. Data came from immunoSEQ multiplex PCR; TCRdb stores just in-frame clones and leaves some out. The sample lists 110,000 to 150,000 clones, less than 95% occurring once. This specimen belongs to a study of cytomegalovirus exposure and HLA in healthy donors. Across the whole study: In a later analysis, it was reported that the roughly 120 validation repertoires had been produced on the same platform as the 670 or so repertoires belonging to the first cohort.

The receptor's source is a man in his late teens or twenties in good health and CMV-seropositive. Sequencing was carried out using PBMCs. V usage is TRBV20-1 and J usage is TRBJ1-1; weak D call: TRBD1 (6 bases). CDR3 nucleotides: TGCAGTGCTTCCACAGGGTATTTGGCTTTCTTT. Protein sequence: CSASTGYLAFF.